This T cell receptor (beta chain) was observed in a study of blood T cell repertoires in COVID-19 (dated by TCRdb to about 2020). Background on the whole study: The collaborator samples originated in the United States, Italy and Spain and spanned the acute and convalescent phases of COVID-19. The prospective study material was composed of cDNA or gDNA derived from T cells, B-cell-depleted T cells, or PBMCs. The dataset comprised deeply sampled blood TCRbeta repertoires from subjects exposed to, actively infected with, or recovered from COVID-19. The repertoires were released in a freely available public database meant as a resource for research on the immune response to SARS-CoV-2. Samples came from the ongoing ImmuneRACE study (first 160 participants) plus 1,254 subjects from 6 global collaborators. Sample metadata almost always included a de-identified subject ID, COVID-19 status, age in years and sex. HLA class I and class II types, where available, came from metadata supplied by the sample provider rather than from assay-based typing. Summary of the overall study and its limitations: How much clinical and demographic metadata was included differed by source and by participant, and the metadata was provided uncurated.

The immunoSEQ Assay, a bias-controlled multiplex PCR, was used to amplify TCRbeta CDR3 regions from genomic DNA. Under the source paper's analysis protocol: The number of nucleated cells in each sample was estimated by amplification of reference gene primers within the assay. To quantify the absolute abundance of each unique TCRbeta CDR3 rearrangement, sequence reads were collapsed and filtered. For each sample, productive Simpson clonality was calculated by taking the square root of Simpson's diversity index across productive rearrangements. As stored in TCRdb, this immuneACCESS dataset retains in-frame rearrangements with V and J assigned. A fraction of the clones does not appear; measured against another copy, unresolved V genes explain less than half of the discrepancy, and the remainder lacks a known reason. Clonal size and the V and J genes are those of that table, whereas D and trimming came from the DNA. This sample gives about 370,000 clones in total; 85% to 90% of them show up just once. 0.9% to 1.1% of the sample lies in the top ten.

CDR1 and CDR2 are drawn from the germline V gene: MNHEY, SVGAGI. Spanning cysteine to phenylalanine, the CDR3 consists of 12 amino acids. Only the CDR3 DNA is retained, 36 bases long and in frame from the first base. V and J lose 10 bases and 1 base, and a span of 10 bases separates them. Enrolling through a virtual design, the prospective study's participants ranged in age from roughly 18 to 90 years and lived across some 22 United States geographic areas. To assign participants to cohorts, the prospective study relied on clinical history that participants themselves reported in a screening survey and a study questionnaire. Recovered participants in ImmuneRACE Cohort 3 were defined as having two consecutive negative NP/OP PCR tests, clearance from a healthcare professional, or resolution of symptoms. Mobile phlebotomists in the prospective study collected whole blood, serum and a nasopharyngeal or oropharyngeal swab from every participant. Over a 2-month period, participants in the prospective study had the option of providing additional blood draws and questionnaires. Before DNA extraction, prospective study blood samples were shipped either frozen or at room temperature.

Worth noting for this clone: Its binding antigen is unknown. Per-base quality was not reported, and no clone a single base away is much larger than it.

The sequenced sample consisted of PBMCs or T cells enriched from blood (not recorded which). Recombination linked TRBV6-5 to TRBJ1-1, and the D gene may be TRBD1, 6 bases matching. The receptor was isolated from a man aged 18 to 29 who had recovered from COVID-19. The sequenced DNA is TGTGCCACCGGGACATGGAACACTGAAGCTTTCTTT. It codes for CATGTWNTEAFF.